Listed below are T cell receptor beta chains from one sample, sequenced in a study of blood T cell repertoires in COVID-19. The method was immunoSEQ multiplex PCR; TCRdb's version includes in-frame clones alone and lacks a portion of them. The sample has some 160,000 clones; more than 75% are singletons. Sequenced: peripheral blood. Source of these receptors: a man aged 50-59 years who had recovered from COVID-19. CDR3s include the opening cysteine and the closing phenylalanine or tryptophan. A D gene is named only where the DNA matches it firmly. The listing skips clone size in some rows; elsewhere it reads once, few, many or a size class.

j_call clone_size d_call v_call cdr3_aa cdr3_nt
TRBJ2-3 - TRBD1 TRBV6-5 CASRVQGGADTQYF TGTGCCAGCAGAGTACAGGGGGGAGCAGATACGCAGTATTTT
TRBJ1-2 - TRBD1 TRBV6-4 CASSEGQGLYTF TGTGCCAGCAGTGAGGGACAGGGCCTCTACACCTTC
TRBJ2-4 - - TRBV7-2 CASSLDTGQGDIQYF TGTGCCAGCAGCTTAGATACAGGGCAAGGGGACATTCAGTACTTC
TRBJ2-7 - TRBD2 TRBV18 CASSGLGGDEQYF TGTGCCAGCTCGGGACTAGGAGGCGACGAGCAGTACTTC
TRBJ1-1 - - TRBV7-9 CASSLAEPNPRGAFF TGTGCCAGCAGCTTAGCGGAGCCCAATCCTAGGGGAGCTTTCTTT
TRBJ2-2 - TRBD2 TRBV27 CASTRTSGSKTGELFF TGTGCCAGCACAAGGACTAGCGGGAGTAAAACCGGGGAGCTGTTTTTT
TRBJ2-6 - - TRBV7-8 CASSLDSSGANVLTF TGTGCCAGCAGCTTAGACAGCTCTGGGGCCAACGTCCTGACTTTC
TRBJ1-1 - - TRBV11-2 CASSSGGGSSTSNTEAFF TGTGCCAGCAGCTCCGGGGGGGGCAGCTCCACGTCGAACACTGAAGCTTTCTTT
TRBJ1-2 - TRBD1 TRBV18 CASSEVPGQGTFGYGYTF TGTGCCAGCTCAGAAGTCCCGGGACAGGGAACCTTTGGCTATGGCTACACCTTC
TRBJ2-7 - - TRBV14 CASSQVGDRSSYEQYF TGTGCCAGCAGCCAAGTGGGTGACAGGAGCTCCTACGAGCAGTACTTC
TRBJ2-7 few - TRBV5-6 CASSYRALGSYEQYF TGTGCCAGCAGTTACAGGGCTCTGGGCTCCTACGAGCAGTACTTC
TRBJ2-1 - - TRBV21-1 CASSKGDRGRFNEQFF TGTGCCAGCAGCAAAGGGGACAGGGGACGATTCAATGAGCAGTTCTTC
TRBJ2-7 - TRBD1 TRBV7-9 CASSLGQGRYEQYF TGTGCCAGCAGCTTGGGACAGGGGAGGTACGAGCAGTACTTC
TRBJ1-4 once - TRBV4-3 CASSQDRGRREKLFF TGCGCCAGCAGCCAAGACCGGGGAAGGCGGGAAAAACTGTTTTTT
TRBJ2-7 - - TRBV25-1 CASSDHYEQYF TGTGCCAGCAGTGACCACTACGAGCAGTACTTC
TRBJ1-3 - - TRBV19 CASSTTWPGNTIYF TGTGCCAGTAGTACTACTTGGCCCGGGAACACCATATATTTT
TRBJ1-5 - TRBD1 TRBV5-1 CASSLEGAGQPQHF TGCGCCAGCAGCTTGGAGGGGGCGGGTCAGCCCCAGCATTTT
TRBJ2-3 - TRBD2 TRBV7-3 CASSLRERGDTDTQYF TGTGCCAGCAGCTTACGCGAGCGGGGGGACACAGATACGCAGTATTTT
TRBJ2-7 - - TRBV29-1 CSVAGRDSYEQYF TGCAGCGTTGCAGGTCGCGACTCCTACGAGCAGTACTTC
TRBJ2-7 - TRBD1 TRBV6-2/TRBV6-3 CASSLGQGKYF TGTGCCAGCAGTTTGGGACAGGGGAAGTACTTC
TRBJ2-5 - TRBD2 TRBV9 CASSPGTSGSLETQYF TGTGCCAGCAGCCCAGGGACTAGCGGGAGCTTAGAGACCCAGTACTTC
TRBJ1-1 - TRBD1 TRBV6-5 CASLDRVGNTEAFF TGTGCCAGCTTGGACAGGGTGGGGAACACTGAAGCTTTCTTT
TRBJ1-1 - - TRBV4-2 CASSQDTQVEAFF TGTGCCAGCAGCCAAGATACCCAGGTCGAAGCTTTCTTT
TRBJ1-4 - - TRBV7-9 CASSRATGGEKLFF TGTGCCAGCAGCCGGGCCACTGGAGGTGAAAAACTGTTTTTT
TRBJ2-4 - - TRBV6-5 CASSPRDSQNIQYF TGTGCCAGCAGTCCCCGGGACTCACAAAACATTCAGTACTTC
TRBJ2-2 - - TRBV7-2 CASSYRGLQAGELFF TGTGCCAGCAGCTACCGAGGACTTCAGGCCGGGGAGCTGTTTTTT
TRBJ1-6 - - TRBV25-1 CASSEYRGQNSPLHF TGTGCCAGCAGTGAATATCGGGGACAAAATTCACCCCTCCACTTT
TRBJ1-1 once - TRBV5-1 CASSSSGTPNTEAFF TGCGCCAGCAGCTCGTCCGGGACTCCGAACACTGAAGCTTTCTTT
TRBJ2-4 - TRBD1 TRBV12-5 CASASWDSKNIQYF TGTGCTAGTGCCTCCTGGGACAGTAAAAACATTCAGTACTTC
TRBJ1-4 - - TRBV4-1 CASSQVITETNEKLFF TGCGCCAGCAGCCAAGTAATAACTGAAACTAATGAAAAACTGTTTTTT
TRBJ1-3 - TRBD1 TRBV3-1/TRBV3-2 CASSPGQVGNTIYF TGTGCCAGCAGCCCCGGACAGGTCGGAAACACCATATATTTT
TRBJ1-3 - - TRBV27 CASSYGLSSGNTIYF TGTGCCAGCAGCTATGGACTTTCTTCTGGAAACACCATATATTTT
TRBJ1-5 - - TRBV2 CASNRGSNQPQHF TGTGCCAGCAATCGAGGAAGCAATCAGCCCCAGCATTTT
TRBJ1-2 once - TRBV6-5 CATVQSFYGYTF TGTGCCACCGTCCAGTCTTTCTATGGCTACACCTTC
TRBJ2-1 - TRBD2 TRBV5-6 CASSSLAGDSYNEQFF TGTGCCAGCAGCTCACTAGCGGGGGACTCCTACAATGAGCAGTTCTTC
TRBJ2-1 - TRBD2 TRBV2 CASSELMAGGYNEQFF TGTGCCAGCAGTGAACTGATGGCGGGGGGCTACAATGAGCAGTTCTTC
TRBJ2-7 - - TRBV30 CATRTMGYEQYF TGTGCCACCAGGACAATGGGCTACGAGCAGTACTTC
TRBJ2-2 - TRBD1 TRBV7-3 CASSKTGGKDTGELFF TGTGCCAGCAGCAAAACAGGGGGCAAGGACACCGGGGAGCTGTTTTTT
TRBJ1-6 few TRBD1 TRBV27 CATGQGNWAYNSPLHF TGTGCCACCGGACAGGGGAATTGGGCCTATAATTCACCCCTCCACTTT
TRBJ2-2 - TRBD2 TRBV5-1 CASSYGLAGGPGELFF TGCGCCAGCAGCTACGGACTAGCGGGGGGGCCCGGGGAGCTGTTTTTT
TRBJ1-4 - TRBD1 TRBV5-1 CASSLKLLGQGASAANEKLFF TGCGCCAGCAGCTTGAAACTTCTTGGTCAGGGGGCGTCGGCGGCTAATGAAAAACTGTTTTTT
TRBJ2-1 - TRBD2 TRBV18 CASSPPAAGGPGNEQFF TGTGCCAGCTCACCACCGGCGGCGGGAGGGCCAGGTAATGAGCAGTTCTTC
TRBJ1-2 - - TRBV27 CASSRRANYGYTF TGTGCCAGCAGCAGACGGGCTAACTATGGCTACACCTTC
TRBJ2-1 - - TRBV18 CASSPQDGDEQFF TGTGCCAGCTCACCACAGGACGGGGATGAGCAGTTCTTC